The present entry profiles one TCR beta chain with its context. Germline V gene data show CDR1 as WSHSY and CDR2 as SAAADI. This CDR3 contains 12 residues. Trimming cost V 6 bases and J 4 bases, with 10 bases left between them. This sample was taken from a study of blood T cell repertoires in COVID-19. Study-wide context: Acute and convalescent COVID-19 samples came from the United States, Italy and Spain. The cDNA or gDNA used as material had been derived from T cells, B-cell-depleted T cells, or PBMCs.

Original methodology: Amplifying reference gene primers gave estimates of nucleated cell counts. Sequenced by immunoSEQ multiplex PCR; TCRdb stores in-frame clones only, minus some. V, J and clone size were drawn from that table, and D and trimming were deduced from the DNA. Among roughly 130,000 clones listed, 65% to 85% were seen once. This clonotype originated in a man between 65 and 85 years old with acute or convalescent COVID-19. The specimen sequenced was peripheral blood. The rearrangement links TRBV10-2 to TRBJ2-7, with D possibly being TRBD2 (5 bases). CDR3 protein: CASRSSAYEQYF. The CDR3 DNA is TGCGCCAGCAGGAGTAGCGCGTACGAGCAGTACTTC.